Listed here are 21 T cell receptor beta chains from one sample, sequenced in a study of technical replicates of blood from several donors. TCRdb's copy holds only in-frame clones and misses some; the assay was immunoSEQ multiplex PCR. The repertoire has about 75,000 clones, 95% to 97% of them found once; the top ten carry about 0.29%. Specimen: T cells isolated from PBMCs. The receptors derive from a human donor in good health.

The V gene is TRBV27, the J gene TRBJ2-1, with unresolved D. The CDR3 covers 15 residues. Between the trimmed V and J ends, which lost 5 bases and 1 base, there was a span of 12 bases. Germline CDR1 is MNHEY and CDR2 is SMNVEV (reference sequence). CDR3 DNA: TGTGCCAGCAGTACTGAGTTCCGTTCCTACAATGAGCAGTTCTTC. The encoded protein is CASSTEFRSYNEQFF.

The V gene is TRBV10-3, the J gene TRBJ2-3; 8 nucleotides match TRBD1. The V and J ends lost 2 bases and 6 bases, in that order; junction bases with no gene match: 7. The germline gives CDR1 ENHRY, CDR2 SYGVKD. The CDR3 consists of 15 residues. CDR3 coding DNA: TGTGCCATCAGTGAGAAACAGGGGGTCGGGGATACGCAGTATTTT. Its protein product is CAISEKQGVGDTQYF.

Only a few counts were recorded for this clone. The V and J genes are TRBV4-3 and TRBJ2-5; 14 bases align to TRBD2. The J segment lost 4 bases and the V segment lost 4 bases, leaving 2 bases of the junction unmatched. Germline CDR1 reads LGHNA; CDR2 reads YSLEER. The CDR3 sequence is 15 residues long. Here the CDR3 reads CASSLGTSGRETQYF. CDR3 DNA sequence: TGCGCCAGCAGCCTTGGGACTAGCGGGAGAGAGACCCAGTACTTC.

V and J are TRBV19 and TRBJ2-3; D not certain. Germline CDR1 is LNHDA and CDR2 is SQIVND (reference sequence). The CDR3 is 14 residues long. The V end lost 3 bases, the J end lost 0 bases, and 7 bases lay between the germline ends. The CDR3 DNA sequence: TGTGCCAGTAGTATTGCGTTTAGCACAGATACGCAGTATTTT. Its protein product is CASSIAFSTDTQYF. The full variable domain, in which reference TRBV19 and TRBJ2-3 provide the parts outside the CDR3, is DGGITQSPKYLFRKEGQNVTLSCEQNLNHDAMYWYRQDPGQGLRLIYYSQIVNDFQKGDIAEGYSVSREKKESFPLTVTSAQKNPTAFYLCASSIAFSTDTQYFGPGTRLTVL.

V and J are TRBV6-5 and TRBJ2-7; TRBD2 is a possible D gene (6 bases). Trimming stripped 2 bases from V and 2 bases from J, with 13 bases between. The germline CDR1 and CDR2 sequences are MNHEY and SVGAGI. The CDR3 extends over 15 amino acids. CDR3 loop: CASSYTPGGTYEQYF. The CDR3 bases are TGTGCCAGCAGTTACACTCCTGGCGGGACCTACGAGCAGTACTTC.

The V gene is TRBV5-4, the J gene TRBJ2-7; D remains unclear. Between the trimmed V and J ends, which lost 7 bases and 2 bases, there was a span of 13 bases. The CDR3 is 13 amino acids. Germline CDR1 reads SGHNT; CDR2 reads YYREEE (reference sequence). The CDR3 DNA sequence: TGTGCCAGCTCTACCAGACACCCCTACGAGCAGTACTTC. Its translation: CASSTRHPYEQYF.

This clone occurred once. The gene calls are TRBV6-1 and TRBJ1-5; D is unclear. The germline CDR1 and CDR2 sequences are MNHNS and SASEGT. The CDR3 covers 17 residues. Deletions cut 1 base from V and 6 bases from J, with 19 bases between. CDR3 residues: CASSEEWAYTASQPQHF. For the CDR3, the DNA is TGTGCCAGCAGTGAAGAGTGGGCTTACACGGCCAGTCAGCCCCAGCATTTT.

Only one count was recorded for this clone. The chain couples TRBV7-6 to TRBJ1-1, with unresolved D. The V end lost 0 bases, the J end lost 0 bases, and 8 bases lay between the germline ends. CDR3 length: 15 residues. Per germline, CDR1 SGHVS and CDR2 FNYEAQ. The DNA for the CDR3 is TGTGCCAGCAGCTTAGCTTTCCCCATGAACACTGAAGCTTTCTTT. Residues: CASSLAFPMNTEAFF.

This clone was observed a few times. The chain links TRBV6-5 to TRBJ1-2, with D perhaps TRBD1 (5 bases). Germline V gene lookup returns CDR1 MNHEY and CDR2 SVGAGI. With 0 bases removed from V and 4 bases from J, the gap between germline ends came to 12 bases. This CDR3 contains 15 residues. CDR3 protein: CASSYSQGLIYGYTF. The CDR3 nucleotides read TGTGCCAGCAGTTACTCTCAGGGACTTATCTATGGCTACACCTTC.

The rearrangement links TRBV11-2 to TRBJ2-2; 8 bases are a match to TRBD1. Germline V lookup: CDR1 SGHAT, CDR2 FQNNGV. V gave up 5 bases and J gave up 2 bases; unmatched junction bases: 13. The CDR3 spans 18 residues. In nucleotides, the CDR3 is TGTGCCAGCAGCCCAAAACCGCAGGGGGCTATTAACACCGGGGAGCTGTTTTTT. Residues: CASSPKPQGAINTGELFF.

The chain uses TRBV29-1 and TRBJ1-1, with 9 nucleotides matching TRBD1. The CDR3 totals 12 residues. V was pared by 7 bases and J by 5 bases, with 5 bases of the junction left unmatched. CDR1 SQVTM and CDR2 ANQGSEA come from the germline V gene. The CDR3: CSARTGVTEAFF. The CDR3 coding sequence is TGCAGCGCTAGGACAGGGGTAACTGAAGCTTTCTTT.

This clone was recorded only once. CDR3 loop: CASSFHGEEKLFF. DNA for the CDR3: TGTGCCAGCAGTTTTCACGGGGAGGAAAAACTGTTTTTT. This chain links TRBV27 with TRBJ1-4; D unclear. There are 13 residues in the CDR3. V lost 3 bases, J lost 8 bases, and 10 bases lay in between. Germline V gene lookup returns CDR1 MNHEY and CDR2 SMNVEV (reference sequence).

Here the CDR3 DNA reads TGTGCCAGCAGCGTATCAGGGGAGAACACTGAAGCTTTCTTT. It is translated as CASSVSGENTEAFF. The chain has TRBV9 and TRBJ1-1; tentative D call: TRBD1 (6 bases). Germline CDR1 and CDR2: SGDLS and YYNGEE. With 1 base removed from V and 1 base from J, the gap between germline ends came to 8 bases. The CDR3 runs to 14 residues.

This clone showed up just once. V and J are TRBV11-3 and TRBJ1-1; D may be TRBD1 (6 bases). This CDR3 contains 13 residues. Between the trimmed V and J ends, which lost 3 bases and 4 bases, there was a span of 9 bases. The germline V gene encodes CDR1 SGHNT and CDR2 YENEEA. The CDR3 DNA is TGTGCCAGCAGCTTTACAGGGACCACTGAAGCTTTCTTT. Translation: CASSFTGTTEAFF.

The chain combines TRBV27 with TRBJ2-7; 7 bases align to TRBD1. V was pared by 8 bases and J by 2 bases, with 6 bases of the junction left unmatched. This CDR3 region has 13 residues. The germline CDR1 and CDR2 sequences are MNHEY and SMNVEV (reference sequence). CDR3 region: CASGQGVPYEQYF. As DNA, the CDR3 is TGTGCCAGCGGGCAGGGGGTTCCCTACGAGCAGTACTTC.

V is TRBV28 and J is TRBJ2-1; 8 nucleotides match TRBD2. Germline trimming cut 3 bases from V and 2 bases from J; bases unmatched to any gene: 3. This CDR3 comprises 15 residues. Germline-derived CDR1 and CDR2 are MDHEN and SYDVKM. In nucleotides, the CDR3 is TGTGCCAGCAGTTTCACTAGCGGTGCCTACAATGAGCAGTTCTTC. Translated: CASSFTSGAYNEQFF.

The chain carries TRBV7-9 and TRBJ1-3; D remains unclear. Germline V gene sequence: CDR1 SEHNR, CDR2 FQNEAQ (reference sequence). The CDR3 sequence is 12 residues long. Trimming left V 8 bases short and J 4 bases short, with 9 bases between. The CDR3 sequence: CASSEAGNTIYF. The CDR3, as DNA: TGTGCCAGCTCCGAAGCCGGAAACACCATATATTTT.

The rearrangement uses TRBV14 and TRBJ2-1, with D perhaps matching TRBD2 (6 bases). Germline assignment: CDR1 SGHDN and CDR2 FVKESK. The CDR3 sequence is 15 residues long. V dropped 1 base and J dropped 5 bases, with 12 bases sitting between them. CDR3 sequence (DNA): TGTGCCAGCAGCCAAGGGGTCTGGAGGGACAATGAGCAGTTCTTC. Translating it yields CASSQGVWRDNEQFF.

This chain links TRBV4-1 with TRBJ2-1, with D perhaps matching TRBD2 (6 bases). The germline V and J ends were trimmed by 2 bases and 8 bases, with 13 bases remaining between them. Per germline, CDR1 MGHRA and CDR2 YSYEKL. This CDR3 spans 14 amino acids. CDR3 nucleotide sequence: TGCGCCAGCAGCCAAAGGGGAGGAGAGTATGAGCAGTTCTTC. Its translation is CASSQRGGEYEQFF.

This clone was seen a single time. The chain is built from TRBV5-1 and TRBJ2-7; 8 bases line up with TRBD2. CDR1 and CDR2 from the germline V gene are SGHRS and YFSETQ. The CDR3 has 13 residues. V shed 4 bases, J shed 7 bases, and the junction held 7 bases outside the gene matches. CDR3 sequence reads: CASSPGTSPEQYF. CDR3 DNA sequence: TGCGCCAGCAGCCCCGGGACTAGTCCTGAGCAGTACTTC. The entire variable domain, with the rest obtained from reference TRBV5-1 and TRBJ2-7, is as follows: KAGVTQTPRYLIKTRGQQVTLSCSPISGHRSVSWYQQTPGQGLQFLFEYFSETQRNKGNFPGRFSGRQFSNSRSEMNVSTLELGDSALYLCASSPGTSPEQYFGPGTRLTVT.

The chain is built from TRBV11-3 and TRBJ2-2; TRBD2 matches 7 bases. The CDR3 extends over 13 amino acids. The V segment lost 6 bases and the J segment 6 bases; nucleotides outside the gene matches: 4. Germline-derived CDR1 and CDR2 are SGHNT and YENEEA. The CDR3, as DNA: TGTGCCAGCAGTCCAGGACTAGCCGGGGAGCTGTTTTTT. It is translated as CASSPGLAGELFF. The full variable domain, with the rest looked up from reference TRBV11-3 and TRBJ2-2, is EAGVVQSPRYKIIEKKQPVAFWCNPISGHNTLYWYLQNLGQGPELLIRYENEEAVDDSQLPKDRFSAERLKGVDSTLKIQPAELGDSAVYLCASSPGLAGELFFGEGSRLTVL.